The 25 T cell receptor beta chains below all came from one sample that was sequenced in a study of T cell responses to AZD1222 COVID-19 vaccine. Data came from immunoSEQ multiplex PCR; TCRdb stores just in-frame clones and leaves some out. In the table there are about 140,000 clones, 80% to 95% of which are singletons. Sample: peripheral blood, taken 28 days after the second AZD1222 dose. These receptors were collected from an adult who received the AZD1222 COVID-19 vaccine.

The count of this clone is one. The chain has TRBV4-2 and TRBJ2-2, with TRBD2 matching 9 bases. Germline values: CDR1 LGHNA, CDR2 YNFKEQ. CDR3 length equals 17 residues. The trim removed 0 bases at V and 2 bases at J, leaving 4 bases unmatched. The CDR3 bases are TGTGCCAGCAGCCAAGAACCTAGCGGGATTAACACCGGGGAGCTGTTTTTT. It codes for CASSQEPSGINTGELFF.

The chain uses TRBV19 and TRBJ2-2; D unresolved. Trimming took off 5 bases at V and 0 bases at J, with 13 bases between the two ends. The CDR3 loop spans 16 amino acids. From germline, CDR1 is LNHDA and CDR2 SQIVND (reference sequence). The CDR3 here is CASSPWRSANTGELFF. CDR3 bases: TGTGCCAGTAGTCCCTGGCGGAGCGCGAACACCGGGGAGCTGTTTTTT.

The chain employs TRBV5-1 and TRBJ2-3, with 8 positions matching TRBD1. The CDR3 has 16 amino acids. V lost 1 base to trimming and J lost 5 bases; unmatched junction nucleotides: 9. Germline CDR1 reads SGHRS; CDR2 reads YFSETQ. CDR3 sequence (DNA): TGCGCCAGCAGCTTGTTGAGGACAGGGTCGGGAGATACGCAGTATTTT. Its protein product is CASSLLRTGSGDTQYF.

This clone has just one count. The chain carries TRBV6-2 or TRBV6-3 and TRBJ1-1; D not certain. The CDR3 spans 12 residues. Germline V lookup: CDR1 MNHEY, CDR2 SVGEGT. Trimming removed 2 bases from V and 8 bases from J, with 9 bases in between. CDR3 in DNA: TGTGCCAGCAGTTACGAGGGCGACGAAGCTTTCTTT. This encodes CASSYEGDEAFF.

The chain recombines TRBV2 with TRBJ2-7; D remains ambiguous. Trimming left V 4 bases short and J 3 bases short, with 7 bases between. CDR1 is SNHLY and CDR2 is FYNNEI in the germline V gene. This CDR3 is 12 amino acids long. The DNA for the CDR3 is TGTGCCAGCAGTGGGGATAACTACGAGCAGTACTTC. Residues: CASSGDNYEQYF.

This clone came up once. The chain carries TRBV1 and TRBJ2-5; the D call in the table, TRBD1, was not verified against the DNA. TRBV1 is a pseudogene locus. This CDR3 region has 15 residues. DNA of the CDR3: TGCACCAGCAGCCAACCGGGACAGGGGAAAGAGACCCAGTACTTC. Encoded protein: CTSSQPGQGKETQYF.

This clone was seen only once. The chain couples TRBV28 to TRBJ1-2; D unresolved. Trimming left V 3 bases short and J 8 bases short, with 7 bases between. The germline gives CDR1 MDHEN, CDR2 SYDVKM. This CDR3 comprises 11 residues. CDR3 sequence: CASSLPGGYTF. The CDR3 nucleotides are TGTGCCAGCAGTTTGCCGGGGGGCTACACCTTC.

The chain combines TRBV12-3 or TRBV12-4 with TRBJ1-3; D is undetermined. This CDR3 spans 13 amino acids. Trimming stripped 5 bases from V and 7 bases from J, with 12 bases between. The CDR3, as DNA: TGTGCCAGCAGTCCGATGACACCTAACACCATATATTTT. Translated: CASSPMTPNTIYF.

This sequence joins TRBV5-4 and TRBJ1-6, with unresolved D. In germline, CDR1 is SGHNT, CDR2 YYREEE (reference sequence). There are 15 residues in the CDR3. V was clipped by 4 bases and J by 8 bases, with 16 bases between them. The CDR3 nucleotides read TGTGCCAGCAGCCGGGATTCCCTTATAGATTCACCCCTCCACTTT. This translates into CASSRDSLIDSPLHF.

The J gene is TRBJ2-5, the V gene TRBV18; TRBD2 is a possible D gene (6 bases). CDR1 and CDR2 from the germline V gene are KGHSH and LQKENI. This CDR3 region has 13 residues. The V gene lost 2 bases and the J gene lost 3 bases, with 7 bases spanning the gap. In nucleotides, the CDR3 is TGTGCCAGCTCACCAAGGAGGGAAGAGACCCAGTACTTC. Translation: CASSPRREETQYF.

This chain links TRBV14 with TRBJ2-5; D call uncertain. The germline V gene has CDR1 SGHDN and CDR2 FVKESK. The ends were cut back, 1 base at V and 5 bases at J, with 5 bases in the middle. This CDR3 has 12 residues. CDR3 nucleotide sequence: TGTGCCAGCAGCCAAGTCGGGGAGACCCAGTACTTC. Amino acid sequence: CASSQVGETQYF.

The genes are TRBV11-2 and TRBJ2-3; 12 bases are shared with TRBD2. Germline CDR1 SGHAT, CDR2 FQNNGV. J was trimmed by 5 bases and V by 4 bases; bases with no gene match: 4. CDR3 length: 15 amino acids. The CDR3 loop reads CASSSRLAGVDTQYF. The CDR3 DNA is TGTGCCAGCAGCTCCCGACTAGCGGGAGTAGATACGCAGTATTTT. Full variable domain (outside the CDR3, taken from reference TRBV11-2 and TRBJ2-3): EAGVAQSPRYKIIEKRQSVAFWCNPISGHATLYWYQQILGQGPKLLIQFQNNGVVDDSQLPKDRFSAERLKGVDSTLKIQPAKLEDSAVYLCASSSRLAGVDTQYFGPGTRLTVL.

V gene TRBV27 combines with J gene TRBJ1-4; D uncertain. V was shortened by 7 bases and J by 2 bases, with 8 bases between the two germline ends. Germline CDR1 reads MNHEY; CDR2 reads SMNVEV (reference sequence). The CDR3 spans 13 residues. Here the CDR3 DNA reads TGTGCCAGCACCTCCGGGACTAATGAAAAACTGTTTTTT. This gives the protein CASTSGTNEKLFF.

This chain joins TRBV7-2 and TRBJ1-1; D not resolved. The CDR3 sequence is 14 residues long. V was cut by 0 bases and J by 4 bases, with 9 bases left in between. Germline CDR1 and CDR2: SGHTA and FQGNSA. This CDR3 reads CASSLAAGSTEAFF. The CDR3 nucleotides are TGTGCCAGCAGCTTAGCGGCCGGATCCACTGAAGCTTTCTTT.

CDR3 residues: CSVGVSGRNIQYF. In DNA, the CDR3 is TGCAGCGTTGGGGTTAGCGGGAGAAACATTCAGTACTTC. The chain combines TRBV29-1 with TRBJ2-4; 9 positions match TRBD2. Per the germline V gene, CDR1 is SQVTM and CDR2 is ANQGSEA. Unmatched junction bases numbered 4, after V lost 4 bases and J lost 6 bases. This CDR3 spans 13 amino acids.

This clone was seen only a few times. V gene TRBV19 combines with J gene TRBJ1-5; TRBD1 matches at 8 bases. The germline V gene has CDR1 LNHDA and CDR2 SQIVND (reference sequence). Unmatched junction bases numbered 9, after V lost 8 bases and J lost 6 bases. CDR3 size: 14 residues. CDR3: CASSQDRESQPQHF. The CDR3 DNA reads as TGTGCCAGTTCCCAGGACAGGGAAAGTCAGCCCCAGCATTTT.

The genes are TRBV6-5 and TRBJ1-4; TRBD1 matches at 10 bases. Germline V gives CDR1 MNHEY, CDR2 SVGAGI. This CDR3 region has 14 residues. Trimming cost V 6 bases and J 8 bases; bases outside gene matches: 6. The CDR3 DNA reads TGTGCCAGCAGCTCCGACAGGGGGCAGGAAAAACTGTTTTTT. It encodes CASSSDRGQEKLFF.

The chain couples TRBV10-1 to TRBJ2-7; TRBD1 agrees at 10 bases. Germline CDR1 and CDR2: WNHNN and SYGVQD (reference sequence). The CDR3 length is 14 residues. The trim removed 3 bases at V and 6 bases at J, leaving 5 bases unmatched. As DNA, the CDR3 is TGCGCCAGCAGTGACCCGACAGGGGGCGGCGAGCAGTACTTC. Amino acids: CASSDPTGGGEQYF.

V usage is TRBV4-3 and J usage is TRBJ1-3; D remains ambiguous. The CDR3 totals 14 residues. The V end lost 1 base, the J end lost 4 bases, and 8 bases lay between the germline ends. Germline values: CDR1 LGHNA, CDR2 YSLEER. CDR3 DNA sequence: TGCGCCAGCAGCCAAGTGTTACGGGGAAACACCATATATTTT. Translation gives CASSQVLRGNTIYF.

This chain uses TRBV6-5 with TRBJ2-5, with 9 bases that match TRBD1. Looked up from germline, CDR1 is MNHEY and CDR2 is SVGAGI. The V gene end was trimmed by 4 bases and the J gene end by 9 bases; junction bases not matched to a gene: 12. There are 15 residues in the CDR3. The CDR3 bases are TGTGCCAGCAGTTCTGGGACAGGGTCCAAGAGGTCCCAGTACTTC. This translates into CASSSGTGSKRSQYF.

This chain uses TRBV21-1 with TRBJ2-5. TRBV21-1 represents a pseudogene. This CDR3 is built from 16 residues. In nucleotides, the CDR3 is TGTGCCAGCAGCAAAAGCCCTCACCAGGAGCAAGAGACCCAGTACTTC. This sequence encodes CASSKSPHQEQETQYF.

The V call is TRBV27, the J call TRBJ1-4; the match to TRBD1 covers 7 bases. Germline V gene data show CDR1 as MNHEY and CDR2 as SMNVEV (reference sequence). V shed 4 bases, J shed 4 bases, and the junction held 3 bases outside the gene matches. This CDR3 is built from 14 residues. The CDR3 sequence is CASSWTGDNEKLFF. The DNA for the CDR3 is TGTGCCAGCAGTTGGACAGGAGATAATGAAAAACTGTTTTTT.

The chain recombines TRBV13 with TRBJ2-5, with 14 bases lining up with TRBD2. V lost 4 bases and J lost 5; bases outside the gene matches: 3. This CDR3 contains 15 residues. CDR1 is PRHDT and CDR2 is FYEKMQ in the germline V gene (reference sequence). CDR3: CASSSRTSGRETQYF. The CDR3 nucleotides are TGTGCCAGCAGCTCGCGGACTAGCGGGAGGGAGACCCAGTACTTC.

The rearrangement joins TRBV28 to TRBJ1-1; D may be TRBD1 (6 bases). The CDR3 is made up of 13 amino acids. Looked up from germline, CDR1 is MDHEN and CDR2 is SYDVKM. The V and J ends lost 10 bases and 2 bases respectively, with 14 bases between them. CDR3 sequence reads: CATQRGGNTEAFF. In DNA form, the CDR3 reads TGTGCCACCCAAAGGGGGGGCAACACTGAAGCTTTCTTT.

This clone was recorded once. The genes are TRBV11-2 and TRBJ1-1, with a possible D match to TRBD1 (5 bases). V lost 4 bases to trimming and J lost 5 bases, with 14 bases between them. CDR1 and CDR2 (germline): SGHAT, FQNNGV. The CDR3 contains 14 residues. In DNA form, the CDR3 reads TGTGCCAGCAGCTCCCCCCGTGAGGGGACTGAAGCTTTCTTT. This translates into CASSSPREGTEAFF.